In its sample, the clone carrying this TCR beta chain was seen once. There are 14 residues in the CDR3. V was cut by 3 bases and J by 4 bases, with 13 bases left in between. The germline V gene has CDR1 MGHDK and CDR2 SYGVNS. The data derive from a study of CD8 T cells in Susac syndrome. It was with random hexamers that roughly 0.45 to 1 ug RNA was reverse transcribed. TCRdb analysed the immunoSEQ multiplex PCR reads with MiXCR anew, one entry per CDR3 protein. Of 150,000 to 200,000 distinct CDR3 sequences listed, approximately 93% are singletons. CD8+ and CD4+ T cells taken from blood had their TCR beta sequenced.

What was sequenced was CD4+ T cells from PBMCs. The chain employs TRBV25-1 and TRBJ2-7; D call uncertain. This TCR was sampled from a human donor with multiple sclerosis. The CDR3 spells CASSDLGSRYEQYF. Here the CDR3 DNA reads TGTGCCAGCAGTGACTTGGGCTCCCGGTACGAGCAGTACTTC.